One T cell receptor beta chain is described in this entry. Here immunoSEQ multiplex PCR was the method, and the copy in TCRdb shows in-frame clones only, minus some. The sample lists approximately 150,000 clones, approximately 90% occurring once. This record belongs to a study of T cell responses to AZD1222 COVID-19 vaccine. The CDR3 totals 15 residues. Germline CDR1 is MNHEY and CDR2 is SMNVEV (reference sequence). Trimming removed 3 bases at V and 3 bases at J, with 14 bases between. This TCR derives from an adult who received the AZD1222 COVID-19 vaccine. V gene TRBV27 combines with J gene TRBJ2-5, with D perhaps given as TRBD1 or TRBD2 (5 bases each). This material consisted of peripheral blood, taken 28 days after the second AZD1222 dose. The CDR3, as DNA: TGTGCCAGCAGTTTGGTGCGAGGGGTTGAAGAGACCCAGTACTTC. It codes for CASSLVRGVEETQYF.